These T cell receptor beta chains were read from a single sample in a study of human T cells and chemical hapten exposure. TCRdb re-analysed the RACE reads in MiXCR, keeping a single row per CDR3 protein. Here the sample spans about 380,000 distinct CDR3 sequences, about 6% being singletons. The starting material was whole blood, obtained in connection with sensitization to the hapten diphenylcyclopropenone (DPC). These receptors originate from a woman between 18 and 29 years old with alopecia areata. Some clones in this sample may be carry-over from other donors' samples. CDR3s include the opening cysteine and the closing phenylalanine or tryptophan. Fields, in order: CDR3 DNA, CDR3 protein, D gene, J gene, CDR3 length, clone size, V gene. D genes are given only for firm matches. Clone size, where shown, is once, few, many, or a class for clones that have expanded.

cdr3_nt: TGTGCCAGCCTGGTAGGCTCTGGAAACACCATATATTTT; cdr3_aa: CASLVGSGNTIYF; d_call: NA; j_call: TRBJ1-3; cdr3_length: 13; clone_size: few; v_call: TRBV7-9
cdr3_nt: TGCGCCAGCAGCCAAGAAGGTCTCGGCTACACCTTC; cdr3_aa: CASSQEGLGYTF; d_call: NA; j_call: TRBJ1-2; cdr3_length: 12; clone_size: many; v_call: TRBV4-3
cdr3_nt: TGTGCCAGCAACCAGGGGGCTAGCTTGGGCACCGGGGAGCTGTTTTTT; cdr3_aa: CASNQGASLGTGELFF; d_call: TRBD1; j_call: TRBJ2-2; cdr3_length: 16; clone_size: NA; v_call: TRBV9
cdr3_nt: TGTGCCAGCAGCTCCGGACAGGCCACAAACACTGAAGCTTTCTTT; cdr3_aa: CASSSGQATNTEAFF; d_call: TRBD1; j_call: TRBJ1-1; cdr3_length: 15; clone_size: many; v_call: TRBV11-3
cdr3_nt: TGTGCCAGCAGCCAAAGCGCGGGATCCGGGACGGCCTATGGCTACACCTTC; cdr3_aa: CASSQSAGSGTAYGYTF; d_call: NA; j_call: TRBJ1-2; cdr3_length: 17; clone_size: few; v_call: TRBV3-1
cdr3_nt: TGTGCCAGCAGTTTGGCAGGGAGCCCTGGAAACACCATATATTTT; cdr3_aa: CASSLAGSPGNTIYF; d_call: NA; j_call: TRBJ1-3; cdr3_length: 15; clone_size: NA; v_call: TRBV12-3/TRBV12-4
cdr3_nt: TGCGCCAGCAGATCCCTTACGGGTCGCACTGAAGCTTTCTTT; cdr3_aa: CASRSLTGRTEAFF; d_call: NA; j_call: TRBJ1-1; cdr3_length: 14; clone_size: NA; v_call: TRBV4-1
cdr3_nt: TGCGCCAGCAGCCAAGAACGGACTAGCGGGGGGGCCGGTGAGCAGTTCTTC; cdr3_aa: CASSQERTSGGAGEQFF; d_call: TRBD2; j_call: TRBJ2-1; cdr3_length: 17; clone_size: few; v_call: TRBV4-1
cdr3_nt: TGTGCCAGCAGCCAAGAAACCCCCGAAGGTGAAAAACTGTTTTTT; cdr3_aa: CASSQETPEGEKLFF; d_call: NA; j_call: TRBJ1-4; cdr3_length: 15; clone_size: few; v_call: TRBV3-1
cdr3_nt: TGTGCCAGCTTTAACCTAGGGGGGCTGGAGAACACTGAAGCTTTCTTT; cdr3_aa: CASFNLGGLENTEAFF; d_call: NA; j_call: TRBJ1-1; cdr3_length: 16; clone_size: NA; v_call: TRBV6-5
cdr3_nt: TGCAGCGGACTAGCGGCACGGAATGAGCAGTTCTTC; cdr3_aa: CSGLAARNEQFF; d_call: TRBD2; j_call: TRBJ2-1; cdr3_length: 12; clone_size: many; v_call: TRBV29-1
cdr3_nt: TGCAGCGTCCAACGACTAGCGGGGGGCCGCGGCGAGCAGTACTTC; cdr3_aa: CSVQRLAGGRGEQYF; d_call: TRBD2; j_call: TRBJ2-7; cdr3_length: 15; clone_size: NA; v_call: TRBV29-1
cdr3_nt: TGTGCCAGCAGTTCCACGCGGAGCAGCAATCAGCCCCAGCATTTT; cdr3_aa: CASSSTRSSNQPQHF; d_call: NA; j_call: TRBJ1-5; cdr3_length: 15; clone_size: many; v_call: TRBV6-5
cdr3_nt: TGTGCCAGCAGCTCCTCCCCTCCCTCTGGACCCGGCCGTACGCAGTATTTT; cdr3_aa: CASSSSPPSGPGRTQYF; d_call: NA; j_call: TRBJ2-3; cdr3_length: 17; clone_size: NA; v_call: TRBV7-9
cdr3_nt: TGTGCCAGCAGCCCGACAGCGGGCGAGCCCCAGCATTTT; cdr3_aa: CASSPTAGEPQHF; d_call: NA; j_call: TRBJ1-5; cdr3_length: 13; clone_size: many; v_call: TRBV7-3
cdr3_nt: TGTGCCAGCAGTGGGGGTACAGGGGGAGGGAGCGAAAAACTGTTTTTT; cdr3_aa: CASSGGTGGGSEKLFF; d_call: TRBD1; j_call: TRBJ1-4; cdr3_length: 16; clone_size: NA; v_call: TRBV6-6
cdr3_nt: TGTGCCAGCAGCCATTGGCAGACGTCCGGCGAGCAGTACTTC; cdr3_aa: CASSHWQTSGEQYF; d_call: NA; j_call: TRBJ2-7; cdr3_length: 14; clone_size: few; v_call: TRBV3-1
cdr3_nt: TGTGCCAGCAGACATACAGGGGGCGCGGACGGCTACACCTTC; cdr3_aa: CASRHTGGADGYTF; d_call: TRBD1; j_call: TRBJ1-2; cdr3_length: 14; clone_size: few; v_call: TRBV5-6
cdr3_nt: TGTGCCAGCAGCTTTTATGACAGGGGATTGAGTGAAGCTTTCTTT; cdr3_aa: CASSFYDRGLSEAFF; d_call: TRBD1; j_call: TRBJ1-1; cdr3_length: 15; clone_size: many; v_call: TRBV5-5
cdr3_nt: TGCAGCGTAATGGAGCAAGAGACCCAGTACTTC; cdr3_aa: CSVMEQETQYF; d_call: NA; j_call: TRBJ2-5; cdr3_length: 11; clone_size: many; v_call: TRBV29-1
cdr3_nt: TGTGCCAGCAGCCCTAGCTACACTGAAGCTTTCTTT; cdr3_aa: CASSPSYTEAFF; d_call: NA; j_call: TRBJ1-1; cdr3_length: 12; clone_size: many; v_call: TRBV6-2/TRBV6-3
cdr3_nt: TGTGCCACTCCACAGGGATTGGGAAACACCATATATTTT; cdr3_aa: CATPQGLGNTIYF; d_call: NA; j_call: TRBJ1-3; cdr3_length: 13; clone_size: few; v_call: TRBV12-3/TRBV12-4
cdr3_nt: TGTGCCAGCAGCTTGTCTGTCAGGGGACAGCGAAACACGAAAAACATTCAGTACTTC; cdr3_aa: CASSLSVRGQRNTKNIQYF; d_call: TRBD1; j_call: TRBJ2-4; cdr3_length: 19; clone_size: many; v_call: TRBV7-6
cdr3_nt: TGCGCCAGCAGCCCCAGTTATAGCGGGGGGGCAGATACGCAGTATTTT; cdr3_aa: CASSPSYSGGADTQYF; d_call: TRBD2; j_call: TRBJ2-3; cdr3_length: 16; clone_size: many; v_call: TRBV4-3
cdr3_nt: TGTGCCAGCAGCTTAATATCGGATACGCAGTATTTT; cdr3_aa: CASSLISDTQYF; d_call: NA; j_call: TRBJ2-3; cdr3_length: 12; clone_size: many; v_call: TRBV7-9
cdr3_nt: TGTGCCAGCAGCTGGACAGGGGTAGGCACTGAAGCTTTCTTT; cdr3_aa: CASSWTGVGTEAFF; d_call: TRBD1; j_call: TRBJ1-1; cdr3_length: 14; clone_size: many; v_call: TRBV5-6
cdr3_nt: TGTGCCAGCAGCCAATCAGATGGGGGGAGACGGCAGTACTTC; cdr3_aa: CASSQSDGGRRQYF; d_call: NA; j_call: TRBJ2-7; cdr3_length: 14; clone_size: many; v_call: TRBV16
cdr3_nt: TGTGCCAGCAGCTTAGCCCAAGAGCAGTACTTC; cdr3_aa: CASSLAQEQYF; d_call: NA; j_call: TRBJ2-7; cdr3_length: 11; clone_size: NA; v_call: TRBV5-6
cdr3_nt: TGTGCCAGCAGTTACTCCACAAACTATAATTCACCCCTCCACTTT; cdr3_aa: CASSYSTNYNSPLHF; d_call: NA; j_call: TRBJ1-6; cdr3_length: 15; clone_size: few; v_call: TRBV6-6
cdr3_nt: TGTGCCAGCAGCTTTGGGACGGAGAATTCACCCCTCCACTTT; cdr3_aa: CASSFGTENSPLHF; d_call: NA; j_call: TRBJ1-6; cdr3_length: 14; clone_size: many; v_call: TRBV7-2
cdr3_nt: TGTGCCAGCAGAAAACCCTTTAGCTCTGGAAACACCATATATTTT; cdr3_aa: CASRKPFSSGNTIYF; d_call: NA; j_call: TRBJ1-3; cdr3_length: 15; clone_size: many; v_call: TRBV11-2
cdr3_nt: TGTGCCAGCAGTAGGTCGGGGGACGTGGATGAGCAGTTCTTC; cdr3_aa: CASSRSGDVDEQFF; d_call: NA; j_call: TRBJ2-1; cdr3_length: 14; clone_size: few; v_call: TRBV6-2/TRBV6-3
cdr3_nt: TGTGCCAGCAAGGAGAGCGGGGGCCCCCCGTACTTC; cdr3_aa: CASKESGGPPYF; d_call: TRBD2; j_call: TRBJ2-7; cdr3_length: 12; clone_size: many; v_call: TRBV12-3/TRBV12-4
cdr3_nt: TGTGCCAGCAGCCTGACAGGGACCACTGAAGCTTTCTTT; cdr3_aa: CASSLTGTTEAFF; d_call: TRBD1; j_call: TRBJ1-1; cdr3_length: 13; clone_size: many; v_call: TRBV12-3/TRBV12-4
cdr3_nt: TGCAGTGCTCTTGAGGGGGCCGGGGAGCTGTTTTTT; cdr3_aa: CSALEGAGELFF; d_call: NA; j_call: TRBJ2-2; cdr3_length: 12; clone_size: NA; v_call: TRBV20-1
cdr3_nt: TGTGCCAGCAGTTATTGGTCCGGGGCCGGAGTCTTC; cdr3_aa: CASSYWSGAGVF; d_call: NA; j_call: TRBJ2-7; cdr3_length: 12; clone_size: many; v_call: TRBV6-2/TRBV6-3
cdr3_nt: TGCAGTGCTAGGGGTACAGGGGTATATCAGCCCCAGCATTTT; cdr3_aa: CSARGTGVYQPQHF; d_call: TRBD1; j_call: TRBJ1-5; cdr3_length: 14; clone_size: many; v_call: TRBV20-1
cdr3_nt: TGTGCCAGCAGTCCACAGACAGCCCCCAGCACTACGCAGTATTTT; cdr3_aa: CASSPQTAPSTTQYF; d_call: NA; j_call: TRBJ2-3; cdr3_length: 15; clone_size: NA; v_call: TRBV28
cdr3_nt: TGTGCCAGCAGCCGAGGATCGATCGAAAGGCCCTATGGCTACACCTTC; cdr3_aa: CASSRGSIERPYGYTF; d_call: NA; j_call: TRBJ1-2; cdr3_length: 16; clone_size: many; v_call: TRBV14
cdr3_nt: TGTGCCACCAGTGAGTCATGGACTAGCGGGGGCCATGAGCAGTTCTTC; cdr3_aa: CATSESWTSGGHEQFF; d_call: TRBD2; j_call: TRBJ2-1; cdr3_length: 16; clone_size: few; v_call: TRBV24-1
cdr3_nt: TGCAGCGTTGAAGACCCGTCCTACGAGCAGTACTTC; cdr3_aa: CSVEDPSYEQYF; d_call: NA; j_call: TRBJ2-7; cdr3_length: 12; clone_size: many; v_call: TRBV29-1
cdr3_nt: TGTGCCAGCAGAGCCGGGGGGTTCTATAATTCACCCCTCCACTTT; cdr3_aa: CASRAGGFYNSPLHF; d_call: NA; j_call: TRBJ1-6; cdr3_length: 15; clone_size: few; v_call: TRBV21-1
cdr3_nt: TGTGCCAGCAGCTTAGGTTGGGGTCTTGGCAATCAGCCCCAGCATTTT; cdr3_aa: CASSLGWGLGNQPQHF; d_call: NA; j_call: TRBJ1-5; cdr3_length: 16; clone_size: many; v_call: TRBV7-2
cdr3_nt: TGCGCCAGCAGCCATTCCCTAGACAGGGTGGGAGATACGCAGTATTTT; cdr3_aa: CASSHSLDRVGDTQYF; d_call: TRBD1; j_call: TRBJ2-3; cdr3_length: 16; clone_size: few; v_call: TRBV4-3
cdr3_nt: TGTGCCAGCAGCCAACAGCGGTTCCAGGGTTCACCCCTCCACTTT; cdr3_aa: CASSQQRFQGSPLHF; d_call: NA; j_call: TRBJ1-6; cdr3_length: 15; clone_size: few; v_call: TRBV3-1
cdr3_nt: TGCGCCAGCAGCGGCCGGGACCCTCGGACCGGGGAGCTGTTTTTT; cdr3_aa: CASSGRDPRTGELFF; d_call: NA; j_call: TRBJ2-2; cdr3_length: 15; clone_size: NA; v_call: TRBV5-1
cdr3_nt: TGTGCCAGCGATAACAGGGGGGGCACAGATACGCAGTATTTT; cdr3_aa: CASDNRGGTDTQYF; d_call: TRBD1; j_call: TRBJ2-3; cdr3_length: 14; clone_size: NA; v_call: TRBV2
cdr3_nt: TGTGCCAGCAGTGAAAGACAGAGAAATTCACCCCTCCACTTT; cdr3_aa: CASSERQRNSPLHF; d_call: NA; j_call: TRBJ1-6; cdr3_length: 14; clone_size: many; v_call: TRBV2
cdr3_nt: TGTGCCATCAGTGAGTCGAAGGGAACCTACGAGCAGTACTTC; cdr3_aa: CAISESKGTYEQYF; d_call: NA; j_call: TRBJ2-7; cdr3_length: 14; clone_size: NA; v_call: TRBV10-3
cdr3_nt: TGCAGTGCTAGCCCTCTCTCTGGGGCCAACGTCCTGACTTTC; cdr3_aa: CSASPLSGANVLTF; d_call: NA; j_call: TRBJ2-6; cdr3_length: 14; clone_size: few; v_call: TRBV20-1
cdr3_nt: TGCAGTGCTAGAGGCGGGGCAGGGGAGGCTCAGCCCCAGCATTTT; cdr3_aa: CSARGGAGEAQPQHF; d_call: NA; j_call: TRBJ1-5; cdr3_length: 15; clone_size: many; v_call: TRBV20-1
cdr3_nt: TGTGCCAGCAGCGAGGGACAGATCTCCTACGAGCAGTACTTC; cdr3_aa: CASSEGQISYEQYF; d_call: TRBD1; j_call: TRBJ2-7; cdr3_length: 14; clone_size: NA; v_call: TRBV4-2
cdr3_nt: TGTGCCAGCAGCCCCGCGCCCCCCAGATCATCGACTAGCTACCACGAGCAGTACTTC; cdr3_aa: CASSPAPPRSSTSYHEQYF; d_call: TRBD2; j_call: TRBJ2-7; cdr3_length: 19; clone_size: NA; v_call: TRBV3-1
cdr3_nt: TGTGCCAGCAGTCAGCCAAACCTATTGGACTCTGGAAACACCATATATTTT; cdr3_aa: CASSQPNLLDSGNTIYF; d_call: NA; j_call: TRBJ1-3; cdr3_length: 17; clone_size: few; v_call: TRBV12-3/TRBV12-4
cdr3_nt: TGTGCCAGCTCACCTTCAGCGGGGGGGCTTAATGAGCAGTTCTTC; cdr3_aa: CASSPSAGGLNEQFF; d_call: TRBD2; j_call: TRBJ2-1; cdr3_length: 15; clone_size: NA; v_call: TRBV18
cdr3_nt: TGTGCCAGCAGCGTAGGGGCGGGGGAATCAGAGACCCAGTACTTC; cdr3_aa: CASSVGAGESETQYF; d_call: TRBD2; j_call: TRBJ2-5; cdr3_length: 15; clone_size: NA; v_call: TRBV9